The 12 T cell receptor beta chains in this list originate from one sample, sequenced in a study of identical twins. TCRdb reprocessed the 5' RACE reads with MiXCR, giving one entry per CDR3 protein. The sample records 400,000 to 500,000 distinct CDR3 sequences, roughly 13% being singletons. Separately, the same data were catalogued under a study of yellow fever vaccine responses in identical twins.

The sample comprised CD4+ T cells sorted from blood. These receptors all stem from a woman under 30 in good health.

The V and J genes are TRBV7-9 and TRBJ2-1; D not resolved. The V gene lost 2 bases and the J gene lost 8 bases, with 7 bases spanning the gap. Germline CDR1 SEHNR, CDR2 FQNEAQ (reference sequence). This CDR3 is 12 amino acids long. For the CDR3, the DNA is TGTGCCAGCAGCTTATTCGGCGATGAGCAGTTCTTC. It encodes CASSLFGDEQFF.

V and J are TRBV6-6 and TRBJ1-6; D not certain. The CDR3 spans 12 residues. Trimming took off 9 bases at V and 5 bases at J, with 8 bases between the two ends. CDR1 and CDR2 (germline): MNHNY, SVGAGI (reference sequence). The CDR3 loop is CASSADNSPLHF. The CDR3 bases are TGTGCCAGTTCAGCGGATAATTCACCCCTCCACTTT.

In its sample, this clonotype was seen many times. The chain uses TRBV4-2 and TRBJ2-1; D gene ambiguous. Per germline, CDR1 LGHNA and CDR2 YNFKEQ. CDR3 size: 17 residues. Trimming shortened V by 1 base and J by 0 bases, and 13 bases separated the two germline ends. The CDR3 sequence is CASSQVSGKSSYNEQFF. DNA for the CDR3: TGTGCCAGCAGCCAAGTGTCCGGAAAGAGCTCCTACAATGAGCAGTTCTTC.

The rearrangement uses TRBV6-6 and TRBJ1-2; D is undetermined. V shed 5 bases and J shed 6 bases, with 13 bases lying between them. Germline CDR1 and CDR2: MNHNY and SVGAGI (reference sequence). The CDR3 loop spans 13 amino acids. The CDR3 loop reads CASSRGPEDGYTF. The DNA for the CDR3 is TGTGCCAGCAGTCGCGGACCTGAAGATGGCTACACCTTC.

V usage is TRBV7-2 and J usage is TRBJ2-1, with D possibly matching TRBD2 (5 bases). The germline V and J ends were trimmed by 4 bases and 8 bases, with 6 bases remaining between them. Germline loops: CDR1 SGHTA, CDR2 FQGNSA. This CDR3 spans 11 amino acids. The chain's CDR3 is CASSSRDEQFF. CDR3 DNA: TGTGCCAGCAGCTCGCGGGATGAGCAGTTCTTC. Full variable domain (remainder filled in from reference TRBV7-2 and TRBJ2-1): GAGVSQSPSNKVTEKGKDVELRCDPISGHTALYWYRQSLGQGLEFLIYFQGNSAPDKSGLPSDRFSAERTGGSVSTLTIQRTQQEDSAVYLCASSSRDEQFFGPGTRLTVL.

This clonotype occurred a few times. The V and J genes are TRBV4-3 and TRBJ2-7; possible D gene TRBD1, 6 bases. The V end lost 5 bases, the J end lost 3 bases, and 17 bases lay between the germline ends. The CDR3 covers 15 residues. Germline V lookup: CDR1 LGHNA, CDR2 YSLEER. The DNA for the CDR3 is TGCGCCAGCAGCTCCAATGGGGGCGCGAGCTACGAGCAGTACTTC. This sequence encodes CASSSNGGASYEQYF.

This chain uses TRBV20-1 with TRBJ2-1; D uncertain. The CDR3 covers 15 residues. From germline, CDR1 is DFQATT and CDR2 SNEGSKA (reference sequence). Between the trimmed V and J ends, which lost 1 base and 4 bases, there was a span of 14 bases. The CDR3 reads CSARGRPGSYNEQFF. CDR3 nucleotides: TGCAGTGCTAGAGGCCGGCCCGGCTCTTACAATGAGCAGTTCTTC.

The CDR3 reads CASSSTGTGGPEQYF. The CDR3 nucleotides are TGTGCCAGCAGTTCAACCGGGACAGGGGGACCCGAGCAGTACTTC. This chain joins TRBV28 and TRBJ2-7; 11 nucleotides agree with TRBD1. This CDR3 is 15 amino acids long. Unmatched junction bases numbered 8, after V lost 4 bases and J lost 6 bases. Germline CDR1 and CDR2: MDHEN and SYDVKM.

The chain recombines TRBV24-1 with TRBJ2-3, with TRBD1 as a possible D gene (6 bases). Germline values: CDR1 KGHDR, CDR2 SFDVKD. V was pared by 2 bases and J by 0 bases, with 17 bases between. The CDR3 loop spans 18 amino acids. CDR3 in amino acids: CATSDSAGDGTSTDTQYF. CDR3 sequence (DNA): TGTGCCACCAGTGATTCGGCAGGGGACGGAACTAGCACAGATACGCAGTATTTT.

The chain recombines TRBV7-2 with TRBJ2-1, with 11 bases fitting TRBD2. CDR3 length: 15 residues. Germline lookup yields CDR1 SGHTA and CDR2 FQGNSA. The J segment lost 3 bases and the V segment lost 5 bases, leaving 3 bases of the junction unmatched. CDR3 loop: CASSVTSGGYNEQFF. CDR3 bases: TGTGCCAGCAGCGTAACTAGCGGGGGCTACAATGAGCAGTTCTTC.

This clonotype showed up just a few times. V and J are TRBV7-9 and TRBJ2-4; D gene unclear. The CDR3 covers 11 residues. Trimming took off 4 bases at V and 7 bases at J, with 5 bases between the two ends. Germline values: CDR1 SEHNR, CDR2 FQNEAQ (reference sequence). The CDR3 nucleotides read TGTGCCAGCAGCTCAATGAACATTCAGTACTTC. Translation gives CASSSMNIQYF.

This clonotype was picked up a small number of times. The chain has TRBV25-1 and TRBJ1-1; 7 bases agree with TRBD1. The CDR3 consists of 12 residues. The V segment lost 8 bases and the J segment 7 bases; nucleotides outside the gene matches: 7. Germline V gene sequence: CDR1 MGHDK, CDR2 SYGVNS. The CDR3 sequence: CASVRGWGEAFF. As DNA, the CDR3 is TGTGCCAGCGTCAGGGGGTGGGGTGAAGCTTTCTTT.